These 3 T cell receptor beta chains were sequenced from one sample in a study of blood T cell repertoires in COVID-19. Here immunoSEQ multiplex PCR was the method, and the copy in TCRdb shows in-frame clones only, minus some. Here the sample spans 75,000 to 90,000 clones, over 75% being singletons. Material: peripheral blood. These receptors came from a man aged 80 or over with acute or convalescent COVID-19.

The V call is TRBV6-5, the J call TRBJ1-5; a weak D match, TRBD1 (6 bases). The CDR3 covers 14 residues. CDR1 and CDR2 from the germline V gene are MNHEY and SVGAGI. Deletions cut 7 bases from V and 4 bases from J, with 14 bases between. The CDR3 is CASTGRGTNQPQHF. The CDR3 DNA follows: TGTGCCAGCACGGGCAGGGGAACTAATCAGCCCCAGCATTTT.

The chain employs TRBV21-1 and TRBJ2-5; TRBD2 is taken as the D call from the table, unchecked against the DNA. TRBV21-1 is termed a pseudogene. The CDR3 extends over 17 amino acids. In DNA, the CDR3 is TGTGCCAGCAACCGAATACAGTATTACGGGGACCAAGAGACCCAGTACTTC. This codes for CASNRIQYYGDQETQYF.

The V and J genes are TRBV2 and TRBJ1-6, with TRBD1 matching over 8 bases. In germline, CDR1 is SNHLY, CDR2 FYNNEI. The J segment lost 10 bases and the V segment lost 3 bases, leaving 8 bases of the junction unmatched. The CDR3 length is 15 residues. The CDR3 DNA reads TGTGCCAGCAGTGATCAGCAGGGGGCTTGGTCACCCCTCCACTTT. It is translated as CASSDQQGAWSPLHF.